What follows are 18 T cell receptor beta chains derived from one specimen sequenced in a study of early T cells in non-severe SARS-CoV-2 infection. TCRdb redid the calling of the 5' RACE reads with MiXCR, one entry per CDR3 protein. The sample lists 53,000 or so distinct CDR3 sequences, 9% to 15% seen once, with about 2.7% in the top ten. The specimen was whole blood, collected at baseline. These receptors were obtained from an adult who was a healthcare worker with PCR-confirmed SARS-CoV-2 infection or an uninfected control (not recorded which).

This clonotype appeared many times. The V call is TRBV14, the J call TRBJ1-1; D not resolved. The CDR3 totals 15 residues. The ends were cut back, 4 bases at V and 1 base at J, with 13 bases in the middle. Per the germline V gene, CDR1 is SGHDN and CDR2 is FVKESK. The CDR3 loop is CASSPVYGRNTEAFF. Here the CDR3 DNA reads TGTGCCAGCAGCCCCGTCTATGGCCGGAACACTGAAGCTTTCTTT. The variable domain in full, with the rest retrieved from reference TRBV14 and TRBJ1-1, is EAGVTQFPSHSVIEKGQTVTLRCDPISGHDNLYWYRRVMGKEIKFLLHFVKESKQDESGMPNNRFLAERTGGTYSTLKVQPAELEDSGVYFCASSPVYGRNTEAFFGQGTRLTVV.

The genes are TRBV7-2 and TRBJ2-1; a weak D match, TRBD2 (6 bases). V lost 5 bases and J 12 bases, leaving 20 bases between the germline ends. Germline loops: CDR1 SGHTA, CDR2 FQGNSA. The CDR3 is 14 amino acids. CDR3 protein: CASSHEASAKGQFF. The CDR3 nucleotides are TGTGCCAGCAGCCACGAGGCTAGCGCCAAAGGGCAGTTCTTC. The variable domain in full, completed from reference TRBV7-2 and TRBJ2-1, reads GAGVSQSPSNKVTEKGKDVELRCDPISGHTALYWYRQSLGQGLEFLIYFQGNSAPDKSGLPSDRFSAERTGGSVSTLTIQRTQQEDSAVYLCASSHEASAKGQFFGPGTRLTVL.

This clonotype was seen more than once but under ten times. The chain is built from TRBV7-9 and TRBJ2-1; a weak D match, TRBD2 (6 bases). Germline V CDR1 and CDR2: SEHNR, FQNEAQ (reference sequence). V was cut by 6 bases and J by 5 bases, with 14 bases left in between. CDR3 length equals 14 residues. CDR3: CASSNSGTDNEQFF. The CDR3 nucleotides are TGTGCCAGCAGTAATAGCGGAACGGACAATGAGCAGTTCTTC.

This clonotype turned up a few times. The J gene is TRBJ2-7, the V gene TRBV28, with TRBD1 identical over 7 bases. The trim removed 5 bases at V and 0 bases at J, leaving 10 bases unmatched. Germline CDR1 and CDR2: MDHEN and SYDVKM. The CDR3 covers 16 residues. For the CDR3, the DNA is TGTGCCAGCAGTCAGACCGGGACAGTATTCTCCTACGAGCAGTACTTC. As protein: CASSQTGTVFSYEQYF. Using reference TRBV28 and TRBJ2-7 for the parts outside the CDR3, the full variable domain is DVKVTQSSRYLVKRTGEKVFLECVQDMDHENMFWYRQDPGLGLRLIYFSYDVKMKEKGDIPEGYSVSREKKERFSLILESASTNQTSMYLCASSQTGTVFSYEQYFGPGTRLTVT.

This clonotype was counted ten times or more. The chain combines TRBV9 with TRBJ1-5; D is ambiguous. Trimming pared 4 bases from V and 0 bases from J, leaving 11 bases between. Germline CDR1 and CDR2: SGDLS and YYNGEE. The length of the CDR3 is 15 residues. CDR3 residues: CASSPGAFSNQPQHF. Here the CDR3 DNA reads TGTGCCAGCAGCCCCGGTGCGTTTAGCAATCAGCCCCAGCATTTT.

This clonotype was counted a few times. The V and J genes are TRBV7-2 and TRBJ2-1, with no clear D. CDR3 length: 13 residues. Germline lookup yields CDR1 SGHTA and CDR2 FQGNSA. V was shortened by 7 bases and J by 4 bases, with 11 bases between the two germline ends. The CDR3 reads CASTPWKYNEQFF. The CDR3 coding sequence is TGTGCCAGCACCCCGTGGAAATACAATGAGCAGTTCTTC.

A few counts support this clonotype. J is TRBJ2-1 and V is TRBV11-2; D remains ambiguous. CDR1 SGHAT and CDR2 FQNNGV come from the germline V gene. CDR3 size: 14 residues. Trimming left V 7 bases short and J 5 bases short, with 15 bases between. CDR3 DNA sequence: TGTGCCAGCACAGAGAAAGGGATTGACAATGAGCAGTTCTTC. It specifies CASTEKGIDNEQFF.

This clonotype was observed a single time. The rearrangement joins TRBV5-6 to TRBJ1-1; D perhaps matches TRBD1 (5 bases). Between the trimmed V and J ends, which lost 0 bases and 0 bases, there was a span of 15 bases. The CDR3 contains 17 residues. Germline values: CDR1 SGHDT, CDR2 YYEEEE. The CDR3 is CASSLVSGRLMNTEAFF. The DNA for the CDR3 is TGTGCCAGCAGCTTGGTGTCAGGGAGACTAATGAACACTGAAGCTTTCTTT.

The rearrangement joins TRBV5-1 to TRBJ1-6; 10 bases are shared with TRBD1. The CDR3 covers 17 residues. Germline-derived CDR1 and CDR2 are SGHRS and YFSETQ. Germline trimming cut 5 bases from V and 5 bases from J; bases unmatched to any gene: 10. The chain's CDR3 is CASSLLTGTGDNSPLHF. CDR3 DNA: TGCGCCAGCAGTCTACTCACCGGGACAGGGGATAATTCACCCCTCCACTTT.

The chain carries TRBV27 and TRBJ2-7; D may be TRBD1 (5 bases). Trimming took 3 bases from V and 0 from J, leaving 12 bases between them. The CDR3 has 15 amino acids. From germline, CDR1 is MNHEY and CDR2 SMNVEV (reference sequence). The CDR3 sequence is CASSLGRQNSYEQYF. The DNA of the CDR3 is TGTGCCAGCAGTTTGGGGCGACAGAACTCCTACGAGCAGTACTTC.

The rearrangement links TRBV19 to TRBJ1-4; unclear D gene. The germline gives CDR1 LNHDA, CDR2 SQIVND (reference sequence). Deletions cut 8 bases from V and 4 bases from J, with 17 bases between. The CDR3 contains 15 residues. Here the CDR3 DNA reads TGTGCCAGTCGATCCCTAGATCGGGGTAATGAAAAACTGTTTTTT. Its translation is CASRSLDRGNEKLFF.

This clonotype was seen at least ten times. The chain links TRBV28 to TRBJ2-6; weak D call: TRBD1 (5 bases). CDR1 is MDHEN, CDR2 SYDVKM, per germline. V lost 2 bases and J lost 1, with 12 bases in between. The CDR3 is 17 amino acids. DNA of the CDR3: TGTGCCAGCAGTTTACGCTCAGGGTTATCTGGGGCCAACGTCCTGACTTTC. Its translation: CASSLRSGLSGANVLTF.

The gene calls are TRBV28 and TRBJ2-1; TRBD2 might be the D (6 bases). Germline lookup yields CDR1 MDHEN and CDR2 SYDVKM. Between the trimmed V and J ends, which lost 4 bases and 3 bases, there was a span of 16 bases. This CDR3 spans 16 amino acids. The CDR3 protein is CASSSPGPGGYNEQFF. CDR3 in DNA: TGTGCCAGCAGTTCTCCCGGTCCCGGGGGCTACAATGAGCAGTTCTTC.

This clonotype was counted ten times or more. The chain couples TRBV4-1 to TRBJ2-7, with D maybe TRBD2 (6 bases). Trimming cost V 4 bases and J 7 bases, with 11 bases left between them. The CDR3 consists of 12 residues. CDR1 and CDR2 from the germline V gene are MGHRA and YSYEKL. The CDR3 loop reads CASSPGVREQYF. The CDR3 nucleotides are TGCGCCAGCAGCCCGGGAGTCAGAGAGCAGTACTTC.

This clonotype is classed as medium-sized (0.01 to 0.1%). The J gene is TRBJ2-7, the V gene TRBV29-1; 9 nucleotides line up with TRBD2. CDR3 length: 17 residues. Per the germline V gene, CDR1 is SQVTM and CDR2 is ANQGSEA. The junction had 15 bases not matched to a gene; V was cut back by 3 bases and J by 3 bases. CDR3 DNA: TGCAGCGTTGAGGGGCAGGGGGTTTCTAGCGGGAACTACGAGCAGTACTTC. It is translated as CSVEGQGVSSGNYEQYF.

The chain is built from TRBV12-3 or TRBV12-4 and TRBJ2-2, with 10 bases identical to TRBD2. This CDR3 region has 14 residues. Trimming at V came to 1 base and at J to 7 bases, leaving 0 bases not matched to a gene. CDR3 bases: TGTGCCAGCAGTTTAGGACTAGCGGGCGGGGAGCTGTTTTTT. Protein sequence: CASSLGLAGGELFF.

This clonotype appeared many times. The J gene is TRBJ2-7, the V gene TRBV7-2; 7 positions agree with TRBD2. CDR1 is SGHTA and CDR2 is FQGNSA in the germline V gene. V shed 0 bases, J shed 5 bases, and the junction held 10 bases outside the gene matches. CDR3 length: 16 amino acids. CDR3 protein: CASSLASSAGRNEQYF. The CDR3 bases are TGTGCCAGCAGCTTAGCGTCGTCAGCGGGAAGGAACGAGCAGTACTTC. Full variable domain (remainder filled in from reference TRBV7-2 and TRBJ2-7): GAGVSQSPSNKVTEKGKDVELRCDPISGHTALYWYRQSLGQGLEFLIYFQGNSAPDKSGLPSDRFSAERTGGSVSTLTIQRTQQEDSAVYLCASSLASSAGRNEQYFGPGTRLTVT.

The chain carries TRBV28 and TRBJ2-7; the match to TRBD2 covers 9 bases. The CDR3 contains 15 residues. In germline, CDR1 is MDHEN, CDR2 SYDVKM. The V segment lost 5 bases and the J segment 7 bases; nucleotides outside the gene matches: 12. CDR3 loop: CASSLSGRDLGEQYF. CDR3 sequence (DNA): TGTGCCAGCAGTCTTAGCGGGAGAGACCTAGGGGAGCAGTACTTC.